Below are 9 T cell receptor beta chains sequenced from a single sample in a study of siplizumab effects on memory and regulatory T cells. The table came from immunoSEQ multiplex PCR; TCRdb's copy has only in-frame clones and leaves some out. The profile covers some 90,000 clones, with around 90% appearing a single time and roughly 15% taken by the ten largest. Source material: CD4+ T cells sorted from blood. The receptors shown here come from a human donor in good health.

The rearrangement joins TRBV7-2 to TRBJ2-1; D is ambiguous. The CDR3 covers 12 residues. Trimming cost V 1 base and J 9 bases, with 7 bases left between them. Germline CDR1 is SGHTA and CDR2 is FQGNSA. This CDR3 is CASSLVAPEQFF. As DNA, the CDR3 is TGTGCCAGCAGCTTAGTGGCGCCTGAGCAGTTCTTC.

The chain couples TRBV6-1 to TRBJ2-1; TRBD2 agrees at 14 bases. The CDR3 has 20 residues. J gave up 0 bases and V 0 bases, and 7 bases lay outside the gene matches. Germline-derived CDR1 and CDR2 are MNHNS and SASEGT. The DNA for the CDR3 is TGTGCCAGCAGTGAAGCAGTAAGGACTAGCGGGAGGAGCTCCTACAATGAGCAGTTCTTC. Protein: CASSEAVRTSGRSSYNEQFF.

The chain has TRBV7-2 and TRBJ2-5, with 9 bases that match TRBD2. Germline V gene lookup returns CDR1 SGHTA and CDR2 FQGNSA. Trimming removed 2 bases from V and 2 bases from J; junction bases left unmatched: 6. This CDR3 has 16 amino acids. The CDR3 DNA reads TGTGCCAGCAGCTTAAGTTCAGCGGGAGGACAAGAGACCCAGTACTTC. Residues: CASSLSSAGGQETQYF.

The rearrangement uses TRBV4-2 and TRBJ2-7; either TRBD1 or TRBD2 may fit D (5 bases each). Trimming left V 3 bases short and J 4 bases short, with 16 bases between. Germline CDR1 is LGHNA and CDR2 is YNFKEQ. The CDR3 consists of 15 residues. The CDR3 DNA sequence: TGTGCCAGCAGCCAGGGACCAGGGTCTGGGTACGAGCAGTACTTC. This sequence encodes CASSQGPGSGYEQYF.

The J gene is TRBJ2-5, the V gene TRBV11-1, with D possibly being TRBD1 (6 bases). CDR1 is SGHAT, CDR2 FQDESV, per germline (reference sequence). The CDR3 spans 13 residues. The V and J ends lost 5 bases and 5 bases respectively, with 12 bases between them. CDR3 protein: CASSHRARETQYF. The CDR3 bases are TGTGCCAGCAGCCACAGGGCCAGGGAGACCCAGTACTTC.

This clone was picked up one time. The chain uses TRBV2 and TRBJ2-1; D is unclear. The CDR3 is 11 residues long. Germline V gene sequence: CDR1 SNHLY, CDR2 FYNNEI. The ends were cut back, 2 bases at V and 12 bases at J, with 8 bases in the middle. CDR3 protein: CASSESTLQFF. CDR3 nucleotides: TGTGCCAGCAGTGAATCGACTTTGCAGTTCTTC.

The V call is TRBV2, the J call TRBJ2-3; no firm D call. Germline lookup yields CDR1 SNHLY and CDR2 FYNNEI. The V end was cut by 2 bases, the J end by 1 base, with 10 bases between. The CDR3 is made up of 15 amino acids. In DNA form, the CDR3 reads TGTGCCAGCAGTGAACAGCGAAGGGGCACAGATACGCAGTATTTT. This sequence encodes CASSEQRRGTDTQYF.

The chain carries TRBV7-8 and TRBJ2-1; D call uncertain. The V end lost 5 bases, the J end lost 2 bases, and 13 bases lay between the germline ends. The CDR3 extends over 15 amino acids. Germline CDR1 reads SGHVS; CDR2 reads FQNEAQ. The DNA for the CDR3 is TGTGCCAGCAGCCTCTCGGGCGGTCCCTACAATGAGCAGTTCTTC. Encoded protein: CASSLSGGPYNEQFF. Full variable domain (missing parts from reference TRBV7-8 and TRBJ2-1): GAGVSQSPRYKVAKRGQDVALRCDPISGHVSLFWYQQALGQGPEFLTYFQNEAQLDKSGLPSDRFFAERPEGSVSTLKIQRTQQEDSAVYLCASSLSGGPYNEQFFGPGTRLTVL.

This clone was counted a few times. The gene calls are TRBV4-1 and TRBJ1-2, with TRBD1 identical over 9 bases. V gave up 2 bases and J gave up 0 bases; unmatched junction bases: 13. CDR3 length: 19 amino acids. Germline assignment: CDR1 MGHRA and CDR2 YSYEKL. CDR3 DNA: TGCGCCAGCAGCCAAATCCAGGGAAGACAGGGGGAGACTAACTATGGCTACACCTTC. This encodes CASSQIQGRQGETNYGYTF.